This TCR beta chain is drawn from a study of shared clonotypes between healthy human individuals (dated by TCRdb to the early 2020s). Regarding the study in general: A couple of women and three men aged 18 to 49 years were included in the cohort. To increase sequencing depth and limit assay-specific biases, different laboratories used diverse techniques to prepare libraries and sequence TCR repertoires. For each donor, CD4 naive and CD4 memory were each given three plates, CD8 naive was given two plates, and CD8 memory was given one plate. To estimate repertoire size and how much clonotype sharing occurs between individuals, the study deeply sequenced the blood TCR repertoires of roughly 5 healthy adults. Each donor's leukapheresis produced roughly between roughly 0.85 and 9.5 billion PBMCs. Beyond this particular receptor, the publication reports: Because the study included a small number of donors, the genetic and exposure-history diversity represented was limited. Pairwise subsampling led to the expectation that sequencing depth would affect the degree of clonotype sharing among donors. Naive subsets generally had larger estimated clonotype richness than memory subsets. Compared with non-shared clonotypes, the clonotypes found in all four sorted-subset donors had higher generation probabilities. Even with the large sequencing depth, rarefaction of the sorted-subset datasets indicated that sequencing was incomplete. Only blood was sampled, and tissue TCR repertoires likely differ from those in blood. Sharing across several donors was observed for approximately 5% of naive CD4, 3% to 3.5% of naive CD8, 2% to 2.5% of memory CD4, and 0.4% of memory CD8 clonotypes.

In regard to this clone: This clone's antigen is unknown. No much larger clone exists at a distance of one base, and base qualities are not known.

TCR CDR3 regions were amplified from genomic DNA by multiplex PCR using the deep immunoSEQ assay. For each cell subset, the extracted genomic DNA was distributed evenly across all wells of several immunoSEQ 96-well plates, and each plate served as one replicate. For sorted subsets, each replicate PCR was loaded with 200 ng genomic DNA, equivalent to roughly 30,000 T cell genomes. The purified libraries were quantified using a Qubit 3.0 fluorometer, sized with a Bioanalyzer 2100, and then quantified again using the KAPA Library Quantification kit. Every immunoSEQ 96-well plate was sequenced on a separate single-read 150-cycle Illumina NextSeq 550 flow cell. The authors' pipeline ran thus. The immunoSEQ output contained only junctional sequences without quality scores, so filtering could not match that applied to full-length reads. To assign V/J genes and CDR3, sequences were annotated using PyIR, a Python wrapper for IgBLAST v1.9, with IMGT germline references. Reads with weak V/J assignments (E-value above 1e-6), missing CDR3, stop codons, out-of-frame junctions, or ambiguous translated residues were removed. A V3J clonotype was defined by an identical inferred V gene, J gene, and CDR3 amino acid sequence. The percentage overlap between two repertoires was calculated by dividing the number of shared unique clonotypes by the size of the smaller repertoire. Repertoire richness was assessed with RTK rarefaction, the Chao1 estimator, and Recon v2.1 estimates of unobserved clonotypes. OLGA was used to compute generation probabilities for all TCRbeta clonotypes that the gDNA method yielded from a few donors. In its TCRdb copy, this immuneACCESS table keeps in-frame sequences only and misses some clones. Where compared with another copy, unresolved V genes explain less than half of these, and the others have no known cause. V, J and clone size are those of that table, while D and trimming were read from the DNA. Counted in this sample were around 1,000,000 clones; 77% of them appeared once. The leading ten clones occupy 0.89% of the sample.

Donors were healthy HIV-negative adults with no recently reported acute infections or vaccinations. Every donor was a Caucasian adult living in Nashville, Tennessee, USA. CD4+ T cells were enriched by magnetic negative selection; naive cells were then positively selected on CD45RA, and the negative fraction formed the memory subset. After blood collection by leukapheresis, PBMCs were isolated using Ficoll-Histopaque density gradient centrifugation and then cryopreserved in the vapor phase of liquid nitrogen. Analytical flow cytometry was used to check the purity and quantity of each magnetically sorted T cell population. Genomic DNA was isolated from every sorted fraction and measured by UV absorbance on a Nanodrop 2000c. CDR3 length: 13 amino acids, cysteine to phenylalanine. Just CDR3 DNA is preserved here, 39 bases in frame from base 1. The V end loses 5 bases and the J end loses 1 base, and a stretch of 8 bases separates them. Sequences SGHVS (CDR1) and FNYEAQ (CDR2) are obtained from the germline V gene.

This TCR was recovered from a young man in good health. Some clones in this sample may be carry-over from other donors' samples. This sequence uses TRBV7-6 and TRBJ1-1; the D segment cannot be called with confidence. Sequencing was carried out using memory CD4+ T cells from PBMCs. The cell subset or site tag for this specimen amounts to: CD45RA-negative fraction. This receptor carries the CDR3 CASSVRQNTEAFF. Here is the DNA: TGTGCCAGCAGCGTTAGACAGAACACTGAAGCTTTCTTT.